This entry lists 9 T cell receptor beta chains sequenced from one sample in a study of T cell responses to AZD1222 COVID-19 vaccine. Clones were read by immunoSEQ multiplex PCR, and TCRdb kept only the in-frame ones, dropping some. This sample has under 150,000 clones, with about 90% found just once. This material consisted of peripheral blood, taken on day 0 of AZD1222 vaccination. Receptors were obtained from an adult in good health.

Only one count was recorded for this clone. V and J are TRBV6-2 or TRBV6-3 and TRBJ1-2; TRBD1 might be the D (5 bases). Trimming shortened V by 2 bases and J by 6 bases, and 10 bases separated the two germline ends. CDR1 and CDR2 (germline): MNHEY, SVGEGT. The CDR3 spans 13 residues. CDR3 amino acids: CASSYRRGHGYTF. The CDR3 nucleotides are TGTGCCAGCAGTTACAGGAGGGGACATGGCTACACCTTC.

V gene TRBV7-2 combines with J gene TRBJ1-1; tentative D call: TRBD1 (5 bases). With 0 bases removed from V and 3 bases from J, the gap between germline ends came to 8 bases. The CDR3 extends over 14 amino acids. CDR1 SGHTA and CDR2 FQGNSA come from the germline V gene. CDR3 nucleotides: TGTGCCAGCAGCTTAGCGGGCAGGGACACTGAAGCTTTCTTT. Protein product: CASSLAGRDTEAFF.

This clone turned up a few times. The chain recombines TRBV2 with TRBJ2-7; 8 bases fit TRBD2. Trimming took 8 bases from V and 4 from J; bases not matched to a gene: 10. Germline V gene lookup returns CDR1 SNHLY and CDR2 FYNNEI. CDR3 length: 14 amino acids. The CDR3 DNA reads as TGTGCCAGCTCCTTCAGCGGGAGTATGTACGAGCAGTACTTC. Translated, it gives CASSFSGSMYEQYF. Full variable domain (remainder filled in from reference TRBV2 and TRBJ2-7): EPEVTQTPSHQVTQMGQEVILRCVPISNHLYFYWYRQILGQKVEFLVSFYNNEISEKSEIFDDQFSVERPDGSNFTLKIRSTKLEDSAMYFCASSFSGSMYEQYFGPGTRLTVT.

The chain couples TRBV7-3 to TRBJ2-3; TRBD2 aligns across 12 bases. The V gene end was trimmed by 4 bases and the J gene end by 0 bases; junction bases not matched to a gene: 2. The germline gives CDR1 SGHTA, CDR2 FQGTGA. This CDR3 contains 16 residues. CDR3 bases: TGTGCCAGCAGCTCGACTAGCGGGGGAAGCACAGATACGCAGTATTTT. Translating gives CASSSTSGGSTDTQYF.

This chain links TRBV2 with TRBJ1-1; possibly TRBD1 for D (6 bases). The CDR3 runs 13 residues. The germline CDR1 and CDR2 sequences are SNHLY and FYNNEI. The V end was cut by 4 bases, the J end by 5 bases, with 11 bases between. CDR3 coding DNA: TGTGCCAGCAGTGGGGCAGGGGAAACTGAAGCTTTCTTT. The encoded protein is CASSGAGETEAFF. Full variable domain (missing parts from reference TRBV2 and TRBJ1-1): EPEVTQTPSHQVTQMGQEVILRCVPISNHLYFYWYRQILGQKVEFLVSFYNNEISEKSEIFDDQFSVERPDGSNFTLKIRSTKLEDSAMYFCASSGAGETEAFFGQGTRLTVV.

This clone has only a few counts. Other nucleotide sequences from this sample produce the same CDR3. V gene TRBV29-1 combines with J gene TRBJ2-1, with D perhaps matching TRBD1 (6 bases). Germline V gene data show CDR1 as SQVTM and CDR2 as ANQGSEA. V gave up 3 bases and J gave up 6 bases, with 6 bases separating them. The CDR3 loop spans 11 amino acids. The CDR3 nucleotides read TGCAGCGTTGACAGGGGCAATGAGCAGTTCTTC. It is translated as CSVDRGNEQFF.

This rearrangement joins TRBV7-8 to TRBJ1-2; tentative D call: TRBD1 (6 bases). The CDR3 consists of 13 residues. Germline V gene sequence: CDR1 SGHVS, CDR2 FQNEAQ. The ends were cut back, 5 bases at V and 5 bases at J, with 12 bases in the middle. CDR3 sequence: CASSPGQSYGYTF. In DNA, the CDR3 is TGTGCCAGCAGCCCAGGACAGAGTTATGGCTACACCTTC. Together with reference TRBV7-8 and TRBJ1-2, the CDR3 gives the full variable domain: GAGVSQSPRYKVAKRGQDVALRCDPISGHVSLFWYQQALGQGPEFLTYFQNEAQLDKSGLPSDRFFAERPEGSVSTLKIQRTQQEDSAVYLCASSPGQSYGYTFGSGTRLTVV.

Comment on this clone: Other DNA sequences in the sample encode the same CDR3. This chain links TRBV7-2 with TRBJ2-7, with 8 positions matching TRBD2. With 1 base clipped from V and 2 bases from J, the junction kept 10 bases outside the gene matches. This CDR3 has 17 amino acids. Germline CDR1 is SGHTA and CDR2 is FQGNSA. CDR3 coding DNA: TGTGCCAGCAGCTTAGGGGCCCCTTCCGGGGGGGCCTACGAGCAGTACTTC. Encoded protein: CASSLGAPSGGAYEQYF.

The chain links TRBV4-3 to TRBJ2-7, with 7 bases fitting TRBD1. Germline CDR1 and CDR2: LGHNA and YSLEER. This CDR3 contains 15 residues. Germline trimming cut 1 base from V and 4 bases from J; bases unmatched to any gene: 7. CDR3 amino acids: CASSQAPGGNYEQYF. The CDR3 DNA sequence: TGCGCCAGCAGCCAAGCCCCAGGGGGTAATTACGAGCAGTACTTC.